This T cell receptor beta chain was recorded in a study of control samples from healthy donors and cancer patients (dated by TCRdb to the early 2020s). Library preparation used the immunoSEQ multiplex PCR assay. Sourced from immuneACCESS, this table was stored by TCRdb with only in-frame sequences that have V and J called. A share of the clones is absent; for the studies checked, an unresolved V gene accounts for under half, and the remainder has no known explanation. This sample has about 89,000 clones in its table, and about 89% of those were observed once. The top ten clonotypes cover under 25% of the sample. About this clone itself: The antigen it binds to is not known. No qualities accompany the bases; no much larger clone lies one base away.

The germline V end is reduced by 5 bases and the J end by 0 bases; junction bases left unmatched: 9. The CDR1 and CDR2 encoded by the germline V gene (reference sequence) are SEHNR and FQNEAQ. The CDR3 goes from the cysteine to the phenylalanine over 17 residues. Only the CDR3 portion is preserved as DNA: 51 bases, with reading frame beginning at the first base. This clonotype originated in a man aged 25 to 45 in good health. Sequencing input: blood. The chain is made from TRBV7-9 and TRBJ1-3; 8 bases in the middle match TRBD1. The CDR3 sequence is CASSHPTGDHSGNTIYF. Here is the DNA: TGTGCCAGCAGCCACCCGACAGGGGACCACTCTGGAAACACCATATATTTT.